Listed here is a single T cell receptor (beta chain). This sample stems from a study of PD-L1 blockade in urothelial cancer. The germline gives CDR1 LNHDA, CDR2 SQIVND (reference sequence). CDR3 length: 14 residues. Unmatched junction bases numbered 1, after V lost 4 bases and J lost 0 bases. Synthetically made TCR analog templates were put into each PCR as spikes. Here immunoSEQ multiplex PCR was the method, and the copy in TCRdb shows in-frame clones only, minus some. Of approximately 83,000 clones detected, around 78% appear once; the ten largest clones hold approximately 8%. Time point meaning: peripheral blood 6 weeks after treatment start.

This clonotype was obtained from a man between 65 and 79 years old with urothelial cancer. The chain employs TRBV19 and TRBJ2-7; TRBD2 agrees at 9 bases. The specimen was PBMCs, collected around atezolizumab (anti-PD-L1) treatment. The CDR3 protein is CASSSGGASYEQYF. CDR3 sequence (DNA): TGTGCCAGTAGTAGCGGGGGGGCCTCCTACGAGCAGTACTTC.